The rows below give T cell receptor beta chains drawn from one sample of a study of blood T cells in healthy people across ages. TCRdb ran MiXCR on the 5' RACE reads and lists one entry per CDR3 protein. The sample includes some 710,000 distinct CDR3 sequences, roughly 46% of them seen just once. The sample was blood. Receptors originate from a man older than 75 in good health. CDR3s include the opening cysteine and the closing phenylalanine or tryptophan. The order of the fields is J gene, clone size, D gene, V gene, CDR3 protein, CDR3 DNA. The D gene is left open where the match is weak. Expanded clones get a size class; other rows say once, few or many, or leave the size out.

TRBJ1-4	NA	TRBD1	TRBV14	CASSHDPTHWDRRDEKLFF	TGTGCCAGCAGCCATGATCCTACACACTGGGACAGGCGGGATGAAAAACTGTTTTTT
TRBJ2-7	few	TRBD1	TRBV30	CAWKQGHPYEQYF	TGTGCCTGGAAACAGGGGCACCCCTACGAGCAGTACTTC
TRBJ2-2	NA	NA	TRBV28	CAGTSRQFTGELFF	TGTGCCGGAACATCTCGACAGTTCACCGGGGAGCTGTTTTTT
TRBJ2-3	few	TRBD2	TRBV10-2	CASSENSGRRTDTQYF	TGCGCCAGCAGTGAGAATAGCGGGAGACGCACAGATACGCAGTATTTT
TRBJ1-6	NA	TRBD1	TRBV12-3/TRBV12-4	CASSLTGGAWALHF	TGTGCCAGCAGTCTAACAGGGGGCGCGTGGGCCCTCCACTTT
TRBJ2-5	few	NA	TRBV7-2	CASRAGLTYPETQYF	TGTGCCAGCAGGGCGGGCCTCACATACCCAGAGACCCAGTACTTC
TRBJ1-2	NA	NA	TRBV7-9	CASSRRGEGGYTF	TGTGCCAGCAGCAGACGGGGGGAGGGTGGCTACACCTTC
TRBJ2-7	NA	NA	TRBV29-1	CSVAPSYLSEQYF	TGCAGCGTTGCCCCTTCTTACCTTAGCGAGCAGTACTTC
TRBJ1-3	NA	NA	TRBV27	CASSLTPSPGNTIYF	TGTGCCAGCAGTTTGACTCCTTCACCTGGAAACACCATATATTTT
TRBJ2-3	NA	TRBD2	TRBV7-3	CASSAGVSSDTQYF	TGTGCCAGCAGTGCGGGGGTCTCTTCAGATACGCAGTATTTT
TRBJ1-1	NA	TRBD1	TRBV20-1	CSASPRDRVGTEAFF	TGCAGTGCTAGCCCCCGGGACAGGGTTGGGACTGAAGCTTTCTTT
TRBJ2-3	NA	NA	TRBV5-1	CASSKGWQGGPPRTDTQYF	TGCGCCAGCAGCAAGGGATGGCAGGGGGGGCCCCCGCGCACAGATACGCAGTATTTT
TRBJ2-1	few	NA	TRBV9	CASSVTPDSGSAYNEQFF	TGTGCCAGCAGCGTAACACCAGATAGCGGAAGCGCCTACAATGAGCAGTTCTTC
TRBJ2-5	NA	TRBD2	TRBV6-6	CASSYPGGQETQYF	TGTGCCAGCAGTTATCCGGGGGGGCAAGAGACCCAGTACTTC
TRBJ2-7	few	NA	TRBV29-1	CSVYLSSYEQYF	TGCAGCGTCTACTTGAGCTCCTACGAGCAGTACTTC
TRBJ1-1	once	NA	TRBV30	CAWSPGQGMYTEAFF	TGTGCCTGGAGTCCGGGCCAAGGGATGTATACTGAAGCTTTCTTT
TRBJ2-7	NA	NA	TRBV7-2	CASSQQKAGTPYEQYF	TGTGCCAGCAGTCAACAAAAGGCGGGAACCCCCTACGAGCAGTACTTC
TRBJ1-1	NA	NA	TRBV10-3	CAISDRQGNTEAFF	TGTGCCATCAGTGATCGTCAGGGGAACACTGAAGCTTTCTTT
TRBJ2-1	few	NA	TRBV15	CATSRYEPSSYNEQFF	TGTGCCACCAGCAGATATGAGCCCAGCTCCTACAACGAGCAGTTCTTC
TRBJ2-7	many	TRBD1	TRBV10-3	CAISAQGNNEQYF	TGTGCCATCAGTGCACAGGGGAACAACGAGCAGTACTTC
TRBJ2-3	many	TRBD2	TRBV5-1	CASSPLAGGTDTQYF	TGTGCCAGCAGTCCTTTAGCGGGGGGCACAGATACGCAGTATTTT